This TCR beta chain was observed in a study of blood T cell repertoires in COVID-19. The overall study: Italy, Spain and the United States were the sources of the convalescent and acute COVID-19 samples.

V lost 1 base, J lost 4 bases, and 10 bases lay in between. This CDR3 region has 14 residues. Per the germline V gene, CDR1 is LNHDA and CDR2 is SQIVND (reference sequence). This clone was recorded a few times. Profiled with immunoSEQ multiplex PCR; TCRdb holds only in-frame clones, not every one. The table includes fewer than 250,000 clones, around 80% detected once. V and J are TRBV19 and TRBJ2-5, with a weak D call TRBD2 (5 bases). This receptor was taken from a man in his fifties or sixties with active or convalescent COVID-19. Sequencing was performed on peripheral blood. Here the CDR3 reads CASSIVGRGETQYF. The CDR3, as DNA: TGTGCCAGTAGTATAGTGGGCCGGGGAGAGACCCAGTACTTC.